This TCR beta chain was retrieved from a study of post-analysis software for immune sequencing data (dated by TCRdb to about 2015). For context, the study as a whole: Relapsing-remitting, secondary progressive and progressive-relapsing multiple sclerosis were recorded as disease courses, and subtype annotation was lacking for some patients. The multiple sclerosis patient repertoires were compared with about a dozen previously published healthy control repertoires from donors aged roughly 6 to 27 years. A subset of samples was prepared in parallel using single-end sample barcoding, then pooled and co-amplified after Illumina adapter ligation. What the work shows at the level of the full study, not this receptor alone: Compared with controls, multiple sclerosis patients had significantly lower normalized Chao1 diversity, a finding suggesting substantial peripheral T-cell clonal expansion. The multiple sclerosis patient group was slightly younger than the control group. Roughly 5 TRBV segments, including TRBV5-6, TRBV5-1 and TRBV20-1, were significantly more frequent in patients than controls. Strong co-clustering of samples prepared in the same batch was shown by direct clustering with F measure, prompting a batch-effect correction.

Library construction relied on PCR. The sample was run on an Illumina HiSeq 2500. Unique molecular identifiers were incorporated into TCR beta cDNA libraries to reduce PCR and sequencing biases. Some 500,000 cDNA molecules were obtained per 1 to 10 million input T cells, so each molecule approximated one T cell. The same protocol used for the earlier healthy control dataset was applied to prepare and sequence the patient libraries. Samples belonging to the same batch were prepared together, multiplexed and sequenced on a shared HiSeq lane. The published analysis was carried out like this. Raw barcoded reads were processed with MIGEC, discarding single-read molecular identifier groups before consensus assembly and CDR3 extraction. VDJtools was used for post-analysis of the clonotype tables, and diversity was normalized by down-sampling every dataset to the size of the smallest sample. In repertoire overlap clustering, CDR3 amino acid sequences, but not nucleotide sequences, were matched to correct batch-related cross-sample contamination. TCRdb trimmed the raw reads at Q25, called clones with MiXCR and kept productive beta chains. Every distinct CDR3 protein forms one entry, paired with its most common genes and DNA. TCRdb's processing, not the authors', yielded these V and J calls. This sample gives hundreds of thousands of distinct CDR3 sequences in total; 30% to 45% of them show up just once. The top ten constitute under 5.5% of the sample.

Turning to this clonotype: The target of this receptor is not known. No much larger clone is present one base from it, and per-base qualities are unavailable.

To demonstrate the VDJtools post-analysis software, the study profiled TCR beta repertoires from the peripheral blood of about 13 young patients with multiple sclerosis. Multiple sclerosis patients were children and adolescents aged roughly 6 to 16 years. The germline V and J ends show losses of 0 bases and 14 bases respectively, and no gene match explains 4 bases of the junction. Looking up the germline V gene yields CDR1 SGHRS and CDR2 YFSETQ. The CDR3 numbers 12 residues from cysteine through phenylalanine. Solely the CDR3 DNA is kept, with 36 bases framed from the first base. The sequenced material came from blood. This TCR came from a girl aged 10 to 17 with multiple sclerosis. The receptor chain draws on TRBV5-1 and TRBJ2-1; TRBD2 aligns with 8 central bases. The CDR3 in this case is CASSLGGTSEFF. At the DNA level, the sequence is TGCGCCAGCAGCTTGGGGGGGACTAGTGAGTTCTTC. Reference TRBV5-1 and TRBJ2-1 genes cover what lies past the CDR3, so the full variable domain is KAGVTQTPRYLIKTRGQQVTLSCSPISGHRSVSWYQQTPGQGLQFLFEYFSETQRNKGNFPGRFSGRQFSNSRSEMNVSTLELGDSALYLCASSLGGTSEFFGPGTRLTVL.